These T cell receptor beta chains were read from a single sample in a study of T cells in Graves' hyperthyroidism and ophthalmopathy. In TCRdb, the multiplex PCR reads were re-called with MiXCR into one record per CDR3 protein. The sample has a few hundred thousand distinct CDR3 sequences, 14% to 15% seen once. The sequenced sample consisted of blood. The receptors here all came from a woman in her 30s with Graves' hyperthyroidism. The CDR3 runs from the conserved cysteine through the conserved F or W. A D gene is named only where the DNA matches it firmly. Some rows have no size entry. The others give once, few or many, or a class for an expanded clone.

J	D	size	V	CDR3	DNA
TRBJ2-3	.	many	TRBV24-1	CATSDKAAEDADTQYF	TGTGCCACCAGTGACAAAGCCGCGGAGGACGCAGATACGCAGTATTTT
TRBJ2-7	.	many	TRBV11-2	CASSLVAPEQYF	TGTGCCAGCAGCTTAGTTGCTCCCGAGCAGTACTTC
TRBJ2-1	TRBD2	.	TRBV14	CASSQVGSSGTFGQFF	TGTGCCAGCAGCCAAGTGGGGAGTAGCGGGACTTTCGGGCAGTTCTTC
TRBJ2-7	TRBD2	many	TRBV7-2	CASSLVDGGAYEQYF	TGTGCCAGCAGCTTAGTAGATGGGGGGGCCTACGAGCAGTACTTC
TRBJ1-5	.	many	TRBV20-1	CSAQGRNQPQHF	TGCAGTGCCCAGGGCCGCAATCAGCCCCAGCATTTT
TRBJ2-1	TRBD2	many	TRBV7-6	CASSLGGGSYEQFF	TGTGCCAGCAGCTTGGGGGGAGGGAGTTATGAGCAGTTCTTC
TRBJ2-1	.	.	TRBV27	CASRWRGGYNEQFF	TGTGCCAGCAGATGGCGGGGAGGCTACAATGAGCAGTTCTTC
TRBJ1-4	.	.	TRBV18	CASSPPSREAGRLFF	TGTGCCAGCTCACCACCCTCCAGGGAAGCAGGTAGACTGTTTTTT
TRBJ1-3	.	.	TRBV7-8	CASSTARQLSGNTTYF	TGTGCCAGCAGTACAGCGCGACAACTCTCTGGAAACACCACATATTTT
TRBJ2-7	.	.	TRBV6-1	CASSNPGTSYEQYF	TGTGCCAGCAGTAACCCGGGAACGAGTTACGAGCAGTACTTC
TRBJ1-2	.	many	TRBV2	CASSVRGTNYGYTF	TGTGCCAGCAGTGTTAGGGGTACTAACTATGGCTACACCTTC
TRBJ1-4	.	.	TRBV2	CASSAGPVGKLFF	TGTGCCAGCAGTGCCGGACCCGTCGGAAAACTGTTTTTT
TRBJ1-5	TRBD1	many	TRBV20-1	CSASRDRANQPQHF	TGCAGTGCTAGTCGGGACAGGGCCAATCAGCCCCAGCATTTT